This T cell receptor beta chain was captured by sequencing in a study of breast tumors, draining lymph nodes, adjacent tissues. General study points: The lymph node origin of tumor T cells was framed as consistent with a hypothesis, not demonstrated. Findings are consistent with lymph node origin and intratumoral expansion of most tumor T cells.

Remarks on this clonotype: The target antigen is unknown.

One entry per CDR3 protein results from TCRdb running MiXCR on the multiplex PCR reads. Among around 250,000 distinct CDR3 sequences listed, under 35% were seen once. This CDR3 spans 13 amino acids. Germline V gene data show CDR1 as ENHRY and CDR2 as SYGVKD. Losses at the gene ends were 10 bases for V and 6 bases for J; bases not matched to a gene: 6. Breast cancer patients provided tissue from their axillary draining lymph nodes. V usage is TRBV10-3 and J usage is TRBJ1-6; the match to TRBD1 covers 7 bases. This sequence was found in a female donor with breast cancer. Some clones in this sample may be carry-over from other donors' samples. The sequenced material came from axillary lymph node tissue. The CDR3 DNA reads as TGTGCCACCCGGGACAGCGGTAATTCACCCCTCCACTTT. Amino acids: CATRDSGNSPLHF.